The rows below give T cell receptor beta chains drawn from one sample of a study of HIV-infected patients and healthy controls. TCRdb reprocessed the 5' RACE reads via MiXCR and lists one record per CDR3 protein. The sample gives fewer than 20,000 distinct CDR3 sequences, roughly 18% of which show up once; 33% is in the top ten. Sequencing used CD8+ T cells from blood. The receptors come from a human donor in good health. Both conserved end residues are part of each CDR3. The D gene is left open where the match is weak. Rows give clone size only sometimes, using once, few, many, or a class for an expanded clone.

V gene,clone size,J gene,D gene,CDR3 DNA,CDR3 protein
TRBV7-9,many,TRBJ2-7,TRBD2,TGTGCCAGCAGCATGGTACCGGGACTAGGTAACGAGCAGTACTTC,CASSMVPGLGNEQYF
TRBV10-2,many,TRBJ2-7,.,TGCGCCAGCATCCGGACTAACTCCTACGAGCAGTACTTC,CASIRTNSYEQYF
TRBV30,many,TRBJ1-2,TRBD1,TGTGCCTGGAGTGTAACAGGGGTAGACGGCTACACCTTC,CAWSVTGVDGYTF
TRBV9,.,TRBJ2-7,.,TGTGCCAGCAGCGTAGGCGAGGGAATAACCTACGAGCAGTACTTC,CASSVGEGITYEQYF
TRBV4-1,many,TRBJ2-3,.,TGCGCCAGCAGCCATTATTACCGGGACCACAGCACAGATACGCAGTATTTT,CASSHYYRDHSTDTQYF
TRBV29-1,few,TRBJ1-1,TRBD1,TGCAGCGGAAGGACAGGGGGAAGGTGGGAAGCTTTCTTT,CSGRTGGRWEAFF
TRBV10-3,.,TRBJ1-1,TRBD1,TGTGCCATCAGTGAACAGGGGACGGGCACTGAAGCTTTCTTT,CAISEQGTGTEAFF
TRBV5-5,.,TRBJ1-1,.,TGTGCCAGCAGCTCTTGGGGGTTTGACACTGAAGCTTTCTTT,CASSSWGFDTEAFF
TRBV19,.,TRBJ2-7,TRBD2,TGTGCCAGTAGCCCCGGGGGGGCCTACGAGCAGTACTTC,CASSPGGAYEQYF
TRBV7-9,medium-sized,TRBJ1-1,.,TGTGCCAGCAGCTTAGATCAGATGAACACTGAAGCTTTCTTT,CASSLDQMNTEAFF
TRBV4-3,.,TRBJ1-2,.,TGCGCCAGCAGCCAGGACGGGGATTCTGGCTACACCTTC,CASSQDGDSGYTF
TRBV29-1,.,TRBJ2-1,.,TGCAGCGTTGAAGCAGACCCCCGGGGGAACGAGCAGTTCTTC,CSVEADPRGNEQFF
TRBV24-1,many,TRBJ2-1,.,TGTGCCACCAGTTATAACGGTGAGCAGTTCTTC,CATSYNGEQFF
TRBV9,many,TRBJ1-3,.,TGTGCCAGCAGCGTAGGCAGGGGAAACGGAAACACCATATATTTT,CASSVGRGNGNTIYF
TRBV4-1,many,TRBJ2-7,.,TGCGCCAGCAGCCAAGAAGAACGGGAGAGGACCTACGAGCAGTACTTC,CASSQEERERTYEQYF
TRBV12-5,many,TRBJ2-1,TRBD2,TGTGCTAGTGGTTTCGGGGGAAAAGCGGGGGAGCAGTTCTTC,CASGFGGKAGEQFF
TRBV19,.,TRBJ1-1,.,TGTGCCAGTAGTATTCAGGTTATGAACACTGAAGCTTTCTTT,CASSIQVMNTEAFF
TRBV6-5,many,TRBJ2-6,TRBD2,TGTGCCAGCAGTTACGGGACTAGCGGGGCTCCCTCTGGGGCCAACGTCCTGACTTTC,CASSYGTSGAPSGANVLTF
TRBV29-1,.,TRBJ1-1,.,TGCAGCGTTGGAGAGGTGGTCAGGGGGAACACTGAAGCTTTCTTT,CSVGEVVRGNTEAFF
TRBV29-1,.,TRBJ2-2,.,TGCAGCGTTGAGGTGGCGAACACCGGGGAGCTGTTTTTT,CSVEVANTGELFF
TRBV7-2,few,TRBJ2-2,.,TGTGCCAGCAGCTGGATCGGGGTCGGGGGTGCGAACACCGGGGAGCTGTTTTTT,CASSWIGVGGANTGELFF
TRBV21-1,.,TRBJ2-5,.,TGTGCCAGCAGCAATGGAAAGGCCCAGTACTTC,CASSNGKAQYF
TRBV24-1,.,TRBJ2-2,TRBD1,TGTGCCACCAGTGAAAGGGACAGGGACACCGGGGAGCTGTTTTTT,CATSERDRDTGELFF
TRBV29-1,many,TRBJ2-3,.,TGCAGCGTTGGTACGCAGTATTTT,CSVGTQYF
TRBV7-9,.,TRBJ1-1,.,TGTGCCAGCAGCAAACGGTCGGCGGATCACCCTGAAGCTTTCTTT,CASSKRSADHPEAFF
TRBV10-2,.,TRBJ2-1,.,TGCGCCAGCAGTGATATCCCCTACAATGAGCAGTTCTTC,CASSDIPYNEQFF
TRBV6-5,medium-sized,TRBJ2-3,.,TGTGCCAGCAGTTACAAGGGGGAAACAGATACGCAGTATTTT,CASSYKGETDTQYF
TRBV4-1,.,TRBJ1-1,.,TGCGCCAGCAGCCAGAGCGTTTTCATGAACACTGAAGCTTTCTTT,CASSQSVFMNTEAFF
TRBV11-3,many,TRBJ1-2,.,TGTGCCAGCAGCCTCTTATCCCGCACCGGGGGCGCCCATGGCTACACCTTC,CASSLLSRTGGAHGYTF
TRBV6-2/TRBV6-3,.,TRBJ1-1,.,TGTGCCAGCAGCGGACAACTGAACACTGAAGCTTTCTTT,CASSGQLNTEAFF
TRBV29-1,few,TRBJ1-1,.,TGCAGCGTTTGGGAGGGCACTGAAGCTTTCTTT,CSVWEGTEAFF
TRBV7-9,many,TRBJ1-2,TRBD1,TGTGCCAGCAGCTTTCCTTCGACAGGGAATCGGGGTGGCTACACCTTC,CASSFPSTGNRGGYTF